Sequencing of this T cell receptor (beta chain) was carried out in a study of blood T cell repertoires in COVID-19. In germline, CDR1 is MDHEN, CDR2 SYDVKM. The CDR3 spans 15 residues. The ends were cut back, 5 bases at V and 4 bases at J, with 15 bases in the middle. Per the study methods: Reference gene primer amplification gave nucleated cell count estimates. This table comes from immunoSEQ multiplex PCR, and its TCRdb copy is limited to in-frame clones, with some not included. V, J and clone size are those of that table, while D and trimming were read from the DNA. Of about 100,000 clones in the sample, roughly 86% are singletons; the top ten hold around 10%.

The gene calls are TRBV28 and TRBJ1-3; D not resolved. This TCR was recovered from a woman aged 25 to 39 with acute or convalescent COVID-19. The sample comprised peripheral blood. The CDR3 protein is CASSVASMGGNTIYF. For the CDR3, the DNA is TGTGCCAGCAGTGTAGCGTCAATGGGGGGAAACACCATATATTTT.